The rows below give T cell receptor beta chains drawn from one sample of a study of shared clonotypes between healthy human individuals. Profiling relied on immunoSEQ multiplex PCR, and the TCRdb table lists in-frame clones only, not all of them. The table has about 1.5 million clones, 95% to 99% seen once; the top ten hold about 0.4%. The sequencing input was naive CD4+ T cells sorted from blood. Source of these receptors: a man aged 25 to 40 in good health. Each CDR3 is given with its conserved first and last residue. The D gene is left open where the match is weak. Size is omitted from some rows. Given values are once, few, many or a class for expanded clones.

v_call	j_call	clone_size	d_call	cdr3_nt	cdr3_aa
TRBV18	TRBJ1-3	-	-	TGTGCCAGCTCACCCCCGAGGGCTACTGGAAACACCATATATTTT	CASSPPRATGNTIYF
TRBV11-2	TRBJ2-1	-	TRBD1	TGTGCCAGCAGCTTGGACAGGGGCAATGAGCAGTTCTTC	CASSLDRGNEQFF
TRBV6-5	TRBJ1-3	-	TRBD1	TGTGCCAGCAGTGTGACCCGGGACAGGGTTTACACCATATATTTT	CASSVTRDRVYTIYF
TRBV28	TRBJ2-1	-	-	TGTGCCAGCAGTTTTACGGTATGGCAGGGCAAAGTCTACAATGAGCAGTTCTTC	CASSFTVWQGKVYNEQFF
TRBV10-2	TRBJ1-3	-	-	TGCGCCAGCAGTGAGTTGGGGGGAACTGGAAACACCATATATTTT	CASSELGGTGNTIYF
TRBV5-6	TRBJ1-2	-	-	TGTGCCAGCAGCCCACCCGTTGGGGGGGAAAGAAGCTATGGCTACACCTTC	CASSPPVGGERSYGYTF
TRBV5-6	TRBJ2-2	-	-	TGTGCCAGCAGCTTGATGACCCTAAAGTGGACCGGGGAGCTGTTTTTT	CASSLMTLKWTGELFF
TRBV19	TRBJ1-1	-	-	TGTGCCAGTAGTATAATCCGTGTGAAGAACACTGAAGCTTTCTTT	CASSIIRVKNTEAFF
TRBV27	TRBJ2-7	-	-	TGTGCCAGCAGTTTCCCGGGCCTCTTCTACGAGCAGTACTTC	CASSFPGLFYEQYF
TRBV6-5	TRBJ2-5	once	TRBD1	TGTGCCAGCAGTCTACAGGGGGAGACCCAGTACTTC	CASSLQGETQYF
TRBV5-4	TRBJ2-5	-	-	TGTGCCAGCAGCTTGAGGAGGGGCCAAGAGACCCAGTACTTC	CASSLRRGQETQYF
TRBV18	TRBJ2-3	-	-	TGTGCCAGCTCACCCAGGACTCCCCCTAGCACAGATACGCAGTATTTT	CASSPRTPPSTDTQYF
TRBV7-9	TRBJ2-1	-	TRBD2	TGTGCCAGCATGGGCGGGAGGGAGAAGTTCTTC	CASMGGREKFF
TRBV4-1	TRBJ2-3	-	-	TGCGCCAGCAGCCAAGAACAATCCCCTAGCACAGATACGCAGTATTTT	CASSQEQSPSTDTQYF
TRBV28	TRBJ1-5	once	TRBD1	TGTGCCAGCAGTTTGGCCGGAGGGGGCTTCAATCAGCCCCAGCATTTT	CASSLAGGGFNQPQHF